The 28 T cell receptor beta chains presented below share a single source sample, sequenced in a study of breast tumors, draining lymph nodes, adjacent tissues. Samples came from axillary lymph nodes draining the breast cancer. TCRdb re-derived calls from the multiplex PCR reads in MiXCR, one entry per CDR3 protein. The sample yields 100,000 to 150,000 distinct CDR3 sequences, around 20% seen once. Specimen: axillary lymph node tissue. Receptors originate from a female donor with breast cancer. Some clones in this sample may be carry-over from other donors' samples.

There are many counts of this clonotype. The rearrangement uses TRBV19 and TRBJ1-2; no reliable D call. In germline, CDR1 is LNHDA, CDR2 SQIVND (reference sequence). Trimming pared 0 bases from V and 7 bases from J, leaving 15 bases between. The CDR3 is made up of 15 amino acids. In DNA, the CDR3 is TGTGCCAGTAGTATAGATCGGGGAGGACGAAGTGGCTACACCTTC. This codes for CASSIDRGGRSGYTF.

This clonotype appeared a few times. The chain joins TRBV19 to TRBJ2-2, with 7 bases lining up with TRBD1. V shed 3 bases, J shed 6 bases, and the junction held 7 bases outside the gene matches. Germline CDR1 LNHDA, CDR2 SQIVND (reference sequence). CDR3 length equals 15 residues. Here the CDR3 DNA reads TGTGCCAGTAGTATCGACAGGGCCAACGCCGGGGAGCTGTTTTTT. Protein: CASSIDRANAGELFF.

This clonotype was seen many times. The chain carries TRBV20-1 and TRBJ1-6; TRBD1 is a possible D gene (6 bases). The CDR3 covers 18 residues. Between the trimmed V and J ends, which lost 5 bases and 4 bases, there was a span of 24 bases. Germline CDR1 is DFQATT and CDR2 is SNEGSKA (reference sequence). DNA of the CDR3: TGCAGTGCTTTGCATAATGCCGGAGGGGGATTGTATAATTCACCCCTCCACTTT. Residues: CSALHNAGGGLYNSPLHF.

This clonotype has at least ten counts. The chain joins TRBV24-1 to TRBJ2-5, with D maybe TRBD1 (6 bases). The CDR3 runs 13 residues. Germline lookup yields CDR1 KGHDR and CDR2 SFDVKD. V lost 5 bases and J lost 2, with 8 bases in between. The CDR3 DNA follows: TGTGCCACCAGTGCCCAGGGGCAAGAGACCCAGTACTTC. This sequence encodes CATSAQGQETQYF.

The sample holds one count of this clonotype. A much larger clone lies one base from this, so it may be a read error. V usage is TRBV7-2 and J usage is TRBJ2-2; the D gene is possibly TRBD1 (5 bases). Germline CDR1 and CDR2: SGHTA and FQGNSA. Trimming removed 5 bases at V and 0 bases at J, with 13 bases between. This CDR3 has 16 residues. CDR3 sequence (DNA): TGTGCCAGCAGCATAGTAGGGGCTGCGAACACCGGGGAGCTGTTTTTT. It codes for CASSIVGAANTGELFF.

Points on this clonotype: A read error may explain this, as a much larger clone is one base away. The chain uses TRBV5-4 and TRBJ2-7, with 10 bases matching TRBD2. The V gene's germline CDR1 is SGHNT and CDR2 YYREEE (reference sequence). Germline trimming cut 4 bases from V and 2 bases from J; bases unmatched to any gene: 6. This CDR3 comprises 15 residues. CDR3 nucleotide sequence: TGTGCCAGCAGCCACTGGACTAGCGGTGCCTACGAGCAGTACTTC. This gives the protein CASSHWTSGAYEQYF.

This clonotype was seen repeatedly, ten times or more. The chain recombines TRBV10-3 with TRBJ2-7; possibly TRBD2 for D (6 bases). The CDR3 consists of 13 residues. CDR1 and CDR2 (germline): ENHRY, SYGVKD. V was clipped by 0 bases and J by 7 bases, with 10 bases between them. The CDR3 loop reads CAISESVGGEQYF. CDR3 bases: TGTGCCATCAGTGAGTCTGTCGGAGGGGAGCAGTACTTC.

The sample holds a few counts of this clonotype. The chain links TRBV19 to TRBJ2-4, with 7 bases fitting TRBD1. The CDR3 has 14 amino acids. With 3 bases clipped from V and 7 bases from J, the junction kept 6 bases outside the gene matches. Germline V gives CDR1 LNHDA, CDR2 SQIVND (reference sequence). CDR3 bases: TGTGCCAGTAGTATTCGGCAGGGGGTGAACATTCAGTACTTC. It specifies CASSIRQGVNIQYF.

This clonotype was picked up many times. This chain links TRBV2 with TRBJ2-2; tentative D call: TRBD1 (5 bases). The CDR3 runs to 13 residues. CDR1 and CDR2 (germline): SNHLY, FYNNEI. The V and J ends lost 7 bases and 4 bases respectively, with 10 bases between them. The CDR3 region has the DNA TGTGCCAGCAAGCTAGGGGTCACCGGGGAGCTGTTTTTT. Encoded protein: CASKLGVTGELFF.

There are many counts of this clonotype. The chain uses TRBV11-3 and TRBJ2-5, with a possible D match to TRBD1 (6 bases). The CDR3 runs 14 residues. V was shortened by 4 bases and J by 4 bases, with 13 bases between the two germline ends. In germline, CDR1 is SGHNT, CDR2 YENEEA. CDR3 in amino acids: CASSWAGEPETQYF. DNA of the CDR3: TGTGCCAGCAGCTGGGCAGGGGAACCAGAGACCCAGTACTTC. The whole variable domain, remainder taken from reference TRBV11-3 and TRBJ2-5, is EAGVVQSPRYKIIEKKQPVAFWCNPISGHNTLYWYLQNLGQGPELLIRYENEEAVDDSQLPKDRFSAERLKGVDSTLKIQPAELGDSAVYLCASSWAGEPETQYFGPGTRLLVL.

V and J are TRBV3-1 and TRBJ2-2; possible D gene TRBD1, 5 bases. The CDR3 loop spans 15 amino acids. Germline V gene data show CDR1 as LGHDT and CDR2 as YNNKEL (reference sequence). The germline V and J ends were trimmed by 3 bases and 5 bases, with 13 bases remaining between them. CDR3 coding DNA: TGTGCCAGCAGCCATATCCAGGGCTGGACCGGGGAGCTGTTTTTT. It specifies CASSHIQGWTGELFF.

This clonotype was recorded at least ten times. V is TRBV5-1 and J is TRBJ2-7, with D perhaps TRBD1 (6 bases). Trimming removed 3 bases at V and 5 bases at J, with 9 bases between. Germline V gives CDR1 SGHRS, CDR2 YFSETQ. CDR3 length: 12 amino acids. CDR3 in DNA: TGCGCCAGCAGCTATAACAGGGACGAGCAGTACTTC. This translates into CASSYNRDEQYF.

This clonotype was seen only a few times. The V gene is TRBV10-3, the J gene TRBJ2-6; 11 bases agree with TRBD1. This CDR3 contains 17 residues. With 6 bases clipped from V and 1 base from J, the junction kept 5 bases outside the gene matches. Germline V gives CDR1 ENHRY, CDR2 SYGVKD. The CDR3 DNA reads TGTGCCATCAGCCCCGGACAGGGGGCTTCTGGGGCCAACGTCCTGACTTTC. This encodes CAISPGQGASGANVLTF.

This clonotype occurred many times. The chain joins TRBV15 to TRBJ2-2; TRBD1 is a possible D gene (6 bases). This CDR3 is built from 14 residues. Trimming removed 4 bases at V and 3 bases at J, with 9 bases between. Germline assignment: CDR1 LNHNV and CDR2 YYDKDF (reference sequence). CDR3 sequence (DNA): TGTGCCACCAGCACGAGACAGGACACCGGGGAGCTGTTTTTT. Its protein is CATSTRQDTGELFF.

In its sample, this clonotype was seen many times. The CDR3 bases are TGTGCCAGCAGTTACCCACAGGGCCGTGGCTACACCTTC. It yields the protein CASSYPQGRGYTF. The rearrangement links TRBV6-5 to TRBJ1-2; a possible D gene is TRBD1 (6 bases). This CDR3 region has 13 residues. Trimming cost V 2 bases and J 7 bases, with 11 bases left between them. CDR1 MNHEY and CDR2 SVGAGI come from the germline V gene.

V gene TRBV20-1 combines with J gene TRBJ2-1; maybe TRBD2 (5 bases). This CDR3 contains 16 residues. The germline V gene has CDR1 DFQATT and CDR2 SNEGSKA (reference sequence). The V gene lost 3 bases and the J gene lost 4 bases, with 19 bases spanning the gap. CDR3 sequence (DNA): TGCAGTGCTAGCTCGCCGTACGGGGTTACATACAATGAGCAGTTCTTC. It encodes CSASSPYGVTYNEQFF.

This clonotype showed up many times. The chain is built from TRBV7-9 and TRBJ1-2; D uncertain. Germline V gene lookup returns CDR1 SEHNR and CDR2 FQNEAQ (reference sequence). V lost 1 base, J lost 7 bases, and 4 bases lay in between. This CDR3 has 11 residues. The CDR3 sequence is CASSLDSGYTF. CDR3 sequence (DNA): TGTGCCAGCAGCTTAGATTCTGGCTACACCTTC.

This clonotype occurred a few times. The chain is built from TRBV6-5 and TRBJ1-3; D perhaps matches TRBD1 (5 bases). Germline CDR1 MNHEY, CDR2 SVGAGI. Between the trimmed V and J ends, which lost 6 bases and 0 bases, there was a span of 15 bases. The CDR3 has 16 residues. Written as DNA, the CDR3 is TGTGCCAGCAGGGCCGACAGTACTCACTCTGGAAACACCATATATTTT. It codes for CASRADSTHSGNTIYF.

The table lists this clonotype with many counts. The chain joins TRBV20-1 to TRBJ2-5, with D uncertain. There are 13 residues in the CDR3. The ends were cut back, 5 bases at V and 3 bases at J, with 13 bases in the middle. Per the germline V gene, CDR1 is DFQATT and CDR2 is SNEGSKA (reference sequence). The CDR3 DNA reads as TGCAGTGCTGAACCCCACCTTGAAGAGACCCAGTACTTC. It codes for CSAEPHLEETQYF.

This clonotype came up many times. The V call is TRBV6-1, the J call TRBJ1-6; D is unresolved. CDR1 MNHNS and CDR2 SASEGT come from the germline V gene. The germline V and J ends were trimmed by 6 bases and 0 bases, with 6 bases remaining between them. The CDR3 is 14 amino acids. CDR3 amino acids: CASRESSYNSPLHF. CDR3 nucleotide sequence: TGTGCCAGCAGAGAAAGCTCCTATAATTCACCCCTCCACTTT.

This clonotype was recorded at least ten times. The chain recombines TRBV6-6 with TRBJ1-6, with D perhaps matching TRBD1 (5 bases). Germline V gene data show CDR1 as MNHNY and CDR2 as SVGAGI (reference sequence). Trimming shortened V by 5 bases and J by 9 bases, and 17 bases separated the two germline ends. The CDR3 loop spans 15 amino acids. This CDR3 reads CASSDPGRVFSPLHF. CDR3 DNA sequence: TGTGCCAGCAGTGACCCGGGACGAGTTTTTTCACCCCTCCACTTT.

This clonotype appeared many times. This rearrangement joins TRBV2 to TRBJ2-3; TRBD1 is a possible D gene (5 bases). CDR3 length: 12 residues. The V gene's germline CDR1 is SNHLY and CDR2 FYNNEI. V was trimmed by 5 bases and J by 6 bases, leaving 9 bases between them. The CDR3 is CASSPGRDTQYF. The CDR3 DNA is TGTGCCAGCAGTCCAGGGCGGGATACGCAGTATTTT.

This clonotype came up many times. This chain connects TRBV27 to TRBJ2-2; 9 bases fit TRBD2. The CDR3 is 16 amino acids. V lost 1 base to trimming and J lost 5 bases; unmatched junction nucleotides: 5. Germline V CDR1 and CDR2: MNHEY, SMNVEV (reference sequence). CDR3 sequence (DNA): TGTGCCAGCAGTTTATTCGCGGGGGGGCGAACCGGGGAGCTGTTTTTT. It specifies CASSLFAGGRTGELFF.

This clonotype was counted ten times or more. Here the CDR3 DNA reads TGTGCCAGCGTGGGGGCACTTGGTGGTGAGCAGTTCTTC. Protein product: CASVGALGGEQFF. The J gene is TRBJ2-1, the V gene TRBV2; perhaps TRBD1 as D (6 bases). The V gene lost 8 bases and the J gene lost 9 bases, with 17 bases spanning the gap. There are 13 residues in the CDR3. Looked up from germline, CDR1 is SNHLY and CDR2 is FYNNEI.

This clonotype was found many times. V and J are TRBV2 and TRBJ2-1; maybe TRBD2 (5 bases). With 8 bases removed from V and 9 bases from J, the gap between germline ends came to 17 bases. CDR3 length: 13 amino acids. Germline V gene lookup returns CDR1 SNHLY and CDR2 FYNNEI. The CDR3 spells CASLGGELIEQFF. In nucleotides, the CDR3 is TGTGCCAGCCTCGGAGGCGAACTAATTGAGCAGTTCTTC.

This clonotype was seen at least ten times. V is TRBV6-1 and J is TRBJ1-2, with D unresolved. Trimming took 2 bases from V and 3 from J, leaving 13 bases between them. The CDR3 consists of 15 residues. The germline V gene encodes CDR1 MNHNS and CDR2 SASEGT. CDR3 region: CASSENPGGDYGYTF. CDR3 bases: TGTGCCAGCAGTGAAAACCCAGGAGGTGACTATGGCTACACCTTC.

The CDR3 DNA is TGTGCCAGCAGCCCGACACGGGGCAATCAGCCCCAGCATTTT. This sequence encodes CASSPTRGNQPQHF. The gene calls are TRBV3-1 and TRBJ1-5; D gene uncertain. V was shortened by 4 bases and J by 2 bases, with 9 bases between the two germline ends. Germline V gene lookup returns CDR1 LGHDT and CDR2 YNNKEL (reference sequence). The CDR3 covers 14 residues.

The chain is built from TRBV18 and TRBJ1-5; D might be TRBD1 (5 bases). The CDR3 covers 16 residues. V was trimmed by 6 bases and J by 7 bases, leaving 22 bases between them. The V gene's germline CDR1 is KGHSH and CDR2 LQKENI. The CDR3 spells CASSPVDGGYGQPQHF. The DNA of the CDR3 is TGTGCCAGCTCCCCCGTCGATGGGGGTTATGGGCAGCCCCAGCATTTT.